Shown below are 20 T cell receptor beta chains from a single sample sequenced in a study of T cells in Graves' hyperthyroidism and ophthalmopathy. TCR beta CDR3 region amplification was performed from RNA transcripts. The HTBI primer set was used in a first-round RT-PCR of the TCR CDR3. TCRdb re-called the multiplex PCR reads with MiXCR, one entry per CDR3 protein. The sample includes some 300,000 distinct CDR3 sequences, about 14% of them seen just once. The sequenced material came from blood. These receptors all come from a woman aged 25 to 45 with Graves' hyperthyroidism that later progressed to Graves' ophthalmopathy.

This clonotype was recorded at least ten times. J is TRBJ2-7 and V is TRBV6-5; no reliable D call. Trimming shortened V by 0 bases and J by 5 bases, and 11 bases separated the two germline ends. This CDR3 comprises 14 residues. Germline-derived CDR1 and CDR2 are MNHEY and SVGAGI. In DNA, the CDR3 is TGTGCCAGCAGTTACTCGAGTGCTTTCAACGAGCAGTACTTC. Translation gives CASSYSSAFNEQYF.

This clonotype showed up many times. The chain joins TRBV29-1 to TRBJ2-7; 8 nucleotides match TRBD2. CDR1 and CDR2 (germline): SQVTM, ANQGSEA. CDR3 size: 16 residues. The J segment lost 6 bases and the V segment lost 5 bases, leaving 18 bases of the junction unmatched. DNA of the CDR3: TGCAGCGTTTGGGGGGGGTCGGCGGGAGGCCCAACCGAGCAGTACTTC. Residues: CSVWGGSAGGPTEQYF.

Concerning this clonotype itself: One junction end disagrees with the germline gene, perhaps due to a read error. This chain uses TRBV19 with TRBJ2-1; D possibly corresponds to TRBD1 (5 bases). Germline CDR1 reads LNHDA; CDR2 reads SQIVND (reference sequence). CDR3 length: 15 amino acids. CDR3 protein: CASTIGVGADDEQFF. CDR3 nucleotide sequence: TGTGCCAGTACTATAGGGGTAGGCGCGGACGATGAGCAGTTCTTC.

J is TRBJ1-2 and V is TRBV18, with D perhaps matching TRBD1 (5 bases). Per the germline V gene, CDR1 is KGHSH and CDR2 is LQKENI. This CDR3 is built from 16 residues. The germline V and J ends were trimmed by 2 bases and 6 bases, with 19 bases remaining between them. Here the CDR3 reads CASSPIRAARSDGYTF. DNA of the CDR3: TGTGCCAGCTCACCAATCAGGGCAGCGAGATCCGATGGCTACACCTTC.

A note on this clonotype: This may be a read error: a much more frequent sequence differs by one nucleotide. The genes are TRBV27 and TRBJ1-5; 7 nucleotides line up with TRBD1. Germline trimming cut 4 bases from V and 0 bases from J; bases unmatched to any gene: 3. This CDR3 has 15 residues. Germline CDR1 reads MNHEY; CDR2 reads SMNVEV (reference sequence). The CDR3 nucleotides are TGTGCCAGCAGTTCGGGACAGACTAGCAATCAGCCCCAGCATTTT. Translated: CASSSGQTSNQPQHF.

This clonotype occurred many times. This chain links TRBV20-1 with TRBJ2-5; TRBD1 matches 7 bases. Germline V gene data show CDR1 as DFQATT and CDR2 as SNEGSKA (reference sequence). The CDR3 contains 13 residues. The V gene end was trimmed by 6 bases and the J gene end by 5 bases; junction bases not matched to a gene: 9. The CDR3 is CSAPTGQLETQYF. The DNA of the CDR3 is TGCAGTGCCCCTACGGGACAGCTGGAGACCCAGTACTTC.

DNA of the CDR3: TGTGCCAGCAGTTTATCCGGGCAGGGCTATGGCTACACCTTC. It codes for CASSLSGQGYGYTF. The genes are TRBV27 and TRBJ1-2; D may be TRBD1 (5 bases). This CDR3 comprises 14 residues. Per germline, CDR1 MNHEY and CDR2 SMNVEV (reference sequence). V lost 0 bases and J 4 bases, leaving 9 bases between the germline ends.

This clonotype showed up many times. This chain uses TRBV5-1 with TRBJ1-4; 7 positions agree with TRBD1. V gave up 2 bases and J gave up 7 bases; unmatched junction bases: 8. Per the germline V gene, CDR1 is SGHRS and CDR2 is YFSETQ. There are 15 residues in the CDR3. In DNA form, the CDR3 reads TGCGCCAGCAGCTTACTGGGAGGGGGCCTTGAAAAACTGTTTTTT. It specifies CASSLLGGGLEKLFF.

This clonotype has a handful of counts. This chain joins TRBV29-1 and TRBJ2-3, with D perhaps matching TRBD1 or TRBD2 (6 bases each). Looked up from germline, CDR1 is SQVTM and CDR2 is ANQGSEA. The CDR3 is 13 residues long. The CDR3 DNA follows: TGCACCGGTAGGGGGGAACTCACAGATACGCAGTATTTT. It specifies CTGRGELTDTQYF.

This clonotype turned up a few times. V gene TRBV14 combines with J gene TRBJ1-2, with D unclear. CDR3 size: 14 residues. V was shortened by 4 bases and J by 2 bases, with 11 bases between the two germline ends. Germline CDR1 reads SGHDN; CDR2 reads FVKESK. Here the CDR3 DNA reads TGTGCCAGCAGCCTAGGCGGCAGGAACTATGGCTACACCTTC. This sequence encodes CASSLGGRNYGYTF.

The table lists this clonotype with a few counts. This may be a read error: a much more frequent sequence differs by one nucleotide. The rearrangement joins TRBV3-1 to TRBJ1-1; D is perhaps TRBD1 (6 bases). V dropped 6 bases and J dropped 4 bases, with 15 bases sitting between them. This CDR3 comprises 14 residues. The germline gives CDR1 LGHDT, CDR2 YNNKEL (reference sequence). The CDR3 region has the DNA TGTGCCAGCAGTGAAGGACAGCGGAGCACTGAAGCTTTCTTT. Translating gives CASSEGQRSTEAFF.

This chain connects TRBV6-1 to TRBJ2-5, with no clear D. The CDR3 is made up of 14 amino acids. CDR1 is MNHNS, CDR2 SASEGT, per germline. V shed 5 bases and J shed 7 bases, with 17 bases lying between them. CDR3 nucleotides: TGTGCCAGCAGTACGGACGAGTTGAGAGTGACCCAGTACTTC. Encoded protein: CASSTDELRVTQYF.

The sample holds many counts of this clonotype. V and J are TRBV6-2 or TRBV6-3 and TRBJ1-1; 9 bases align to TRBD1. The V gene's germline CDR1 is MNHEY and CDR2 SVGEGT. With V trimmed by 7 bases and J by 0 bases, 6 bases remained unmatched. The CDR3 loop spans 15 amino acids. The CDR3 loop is CASTPTGGLNTEAFF. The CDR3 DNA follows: TGTGCCAGCACCCCAACAGGGGGCCTGAACACTGAAGCTTTCTTT.

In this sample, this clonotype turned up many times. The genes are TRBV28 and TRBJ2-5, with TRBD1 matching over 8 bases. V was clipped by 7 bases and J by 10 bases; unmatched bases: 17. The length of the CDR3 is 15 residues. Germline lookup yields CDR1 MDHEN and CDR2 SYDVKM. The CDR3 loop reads CASTPRSGGGNGQYF. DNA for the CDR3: TGTGCCAGCACCCCGAGGTCAGGGGGCGGAAACGGCCAGTACTTC.

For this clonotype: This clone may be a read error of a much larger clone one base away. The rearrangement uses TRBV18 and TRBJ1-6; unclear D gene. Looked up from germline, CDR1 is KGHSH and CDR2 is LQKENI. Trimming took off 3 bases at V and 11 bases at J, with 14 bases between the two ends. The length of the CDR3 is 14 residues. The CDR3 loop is CASSPSETNPPLHF. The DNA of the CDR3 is TGTGCCAGCTCACCCTCCGAAACCAATCCACCCCTCCACTTT.

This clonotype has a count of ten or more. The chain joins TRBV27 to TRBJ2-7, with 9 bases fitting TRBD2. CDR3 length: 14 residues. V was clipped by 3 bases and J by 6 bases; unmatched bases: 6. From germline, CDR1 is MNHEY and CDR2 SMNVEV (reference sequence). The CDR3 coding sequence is TGTGCCAGCAGTTTCAGTAGCGGGAGATCCGAGCAGTACTTC. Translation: CASSFSSGRSEQYF.

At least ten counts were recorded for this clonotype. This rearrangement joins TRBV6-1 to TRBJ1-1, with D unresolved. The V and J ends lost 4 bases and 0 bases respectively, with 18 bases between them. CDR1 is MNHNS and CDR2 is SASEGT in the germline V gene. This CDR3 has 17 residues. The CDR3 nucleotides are TGTGCCAGCAGTGGTGGCCTAACAGTGGGTATGAACACTGAAGCTTTCTTT. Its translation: CASSGGLTVGMNTEAFF.

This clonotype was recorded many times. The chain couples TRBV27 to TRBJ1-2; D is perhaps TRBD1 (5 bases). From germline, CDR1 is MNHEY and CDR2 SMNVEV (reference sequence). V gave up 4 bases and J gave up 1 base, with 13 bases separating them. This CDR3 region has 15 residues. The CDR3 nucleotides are TGTGCCAGCAGTTCCCGACAGACCCTTAACTATGGCTACACCTTC. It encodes CASSSRQTLNYGYTF.

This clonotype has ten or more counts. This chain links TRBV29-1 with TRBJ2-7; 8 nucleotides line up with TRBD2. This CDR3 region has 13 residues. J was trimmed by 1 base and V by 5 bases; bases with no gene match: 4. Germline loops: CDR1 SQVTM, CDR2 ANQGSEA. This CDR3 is CSVPSGSSYEQYF. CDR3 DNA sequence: TGCAGCGTTCCCAGCGGGAGTTCCTACGAGCAGTACTTC.

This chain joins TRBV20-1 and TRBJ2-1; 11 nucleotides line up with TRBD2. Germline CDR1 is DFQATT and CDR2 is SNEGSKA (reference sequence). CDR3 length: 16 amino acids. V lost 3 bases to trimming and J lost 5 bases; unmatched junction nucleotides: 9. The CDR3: CSASSPGTSGNNEQFF. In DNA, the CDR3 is TGCAGTGCTAGCAGCCCCGGGACTAGCGGTAACAATGAGCAGTTCTTC.